A single sample gave rise to the 31 T cell receptor beta chains below, sequenced in a study of Ad26.COV2.S vaccination and SARS-CoV-2 variants. As for treatment: some 19 received Ad26.COV2.S at low or high dose, single or two shots; roughly five received placebo; per-sample allocation not given. Following the first vaccine or placebo injection, samples were taken on day 63. Data came from immunoSEQ multiplex PCR; TCRdb stores just in-frame clones and leaves some out. The sample lists under 550,000 clones, approximately 88% seen once, with about 3.5% in the top ten. The sequenced sample was peripheral blood, obtained in a trial of Ad26.COV2.S vaccine versus placebo. Source of these receptors: a person aged 18 to 65 who received the Ad26.COV2.S COVID-19 vaccine or a placebo.

The rearrangement joins TRBV3-1 (or the pseudogene TRBV3-2) to TRBJ2-1, with D possibly being TRBD2 (6 bases). The germline V gene has CDR1 LGHDT and CDR2 YNNKEL (reference sequence). This CDR3 contains 13 residues. V was trimmed by 2 bases and J by 8 bases, leaving 10 bases between them. The CDR3 DNA reads TGTGCCAGCAGCCAACCAGGACTACATGAGCAGTTCTTC. This codes for CASSQPGLHEQFF.

The chain combines TRBV3-1 (or the pseudogene TRBV3-2) with TRBJ1-5, with a possible D match to TRBD1 (5 bases). Looked up from germline, CDR1 is LGHDT and CDR2 is YNNKEL (reference sequence). V gave up 3 bases and J gave up 0 bases, with 15 bases separating them. The CDR3 has 17 residues. CDR3 protein: CASSHDKAGLSNQPQHF. The CDR3 bases are TGTGCCAGCAGCCACGATAAGGCAGGGCTTAGCAATCAGCCCCAGCATTTT.

In this sample, this clone turned up a few times. The DNA for the CDR3 is TGTGCCAGCAGCGTAGCGGGACAGGGAAAGACCCAGTACTTC. Protein: CASSVAGQGKTQYF. The chain uses TRBV9 and TRBJ2-5, with 9 bases that match TRBD1. V shed 0 bases, J shed 6 bases, and the junction held 3 bases outside the gene matches. This CDR3 has 14 amino acids. From germline, CDR1 is SGDLS and CDR2 YYNGEE.

This sequence joins TRBV19 and TRBJ1-2; 8 bases line up with TRBD1. Germline values: CDR1 LNHDA, CDR2 SQIVND (reference sequence). CDR3 length: 14 amino acids. Unmatched junction bases numbered 6, after V lost 5 bases and J lost 4 bases. CDR3 coding DNA: TGTGCCAGTAGTCCAACAGGGGGTAGCTATGGCTACACCTTC. It specifies CASSPTGGSYGYTF.

The chain combines TRBV7-6 with TRBJ1-3; a weak D match, TRBD1 (5 bases). Trimming left V 5 bases short and J 0 bases short, with 11 bases between. This CDR3 comprises 15 residues. CDR1 SGHVS and CDR2 FNYEAQ come from the germline V gene. The CDR3, as DNA: TGTGCCAGCAGCCGAACAGGCCGCTCTGGAAACACCATATATTTT. It specifies CASSRTGRSGNTIYF.

V usage is TRBV11-3 and J usage is TRBJ2-7, with 7 bases identical to TRBD2. Trimming took 5 bases from V and 3 from J; bases not matched to a gene: 4. The V gene's germline CDR1 is SGHNT and CDR2 YENEEA. The CDR3 sequence is 13 residues long. The CDR3 coding sequence is TGTGCCAGCAGCGCTCGCGGGGGCTACGAGCAGTACTTC. This codes for CASSARGGYEQYF. The full variable domain, its missing parts supplied by reference TRBV11-3 and TRBJ2-7, is EAGVVQSPRYKIIEKKQPVAFWCNPISGHNTLYWYLQNLGQGPELLIRYENEEAVDDSQLPKDRFSAERLKGVDSTLKIQPAELGDSAVYLCASSARGGYEQYFGPGTRLTVT.

This rearrangement joins TRBV4-3 to TRBJ2-3; 10 nucleotides line up with TRBD1. Germline V lookup: CDR1 LGHNA, CDR2 YSLEER. The CDR3 length is 15 residues. V lost 0 bases and J lost 6; bases outside the gene matches: 3. CDR3 sequence reads: CASSQEGQGTDTQYF. The CDR3 nucleotides read TGCGCCAGCAGCCAAGAGGGACAGGGGACGGATACGCAGTATTTT.

The J gene is TRBJ1-2, the V gene TRBV5-1, with unresolved D. The V end was cut by 1 base, the J end by 0 bases, with 10 bases between. The CDR3 is made up of 15 amino acids. Germline-derived CDR1 and CDR2 are SGHRS and YFSETQ. CDR3 bases: TGCGCCAGCAGCTTGACCGGAGGAACTAACTATGGCTACACCTTC. As protein: CASSLTGGTNYGYTF.

The chain uses TRBV4-3 and TRBJ2-1; TRBD2 matches at 7 bases. The CDR3 covers 15 residues. Germline-derived CDR1 and CDR2 are LGHNA and YSLEER. Trimming cost V 3 bases and J 3 bases; bases outside gene matches: 5. This CDR3 reads CASSQERGRYNEQFF. DNA for the CDR3: TGCGCCAGCAGCCAGGAGCGGGGTCGCTACAATGAGCAGTTCTTC.

The rearrangement joins TRBV19 to TRBJ1-5, with D unresolved. The V and J ends lost 8 bases and 4 bases respectively, with 15 bases between them. Germline CDR1 and CDR2: LNHDA and SQIVND (reference sequence). The CDR3 covers 14 residues. Here the CDR3 DNA reads TGTGCCAGTCTCCCTACGGCACCTAATCAGCCCCAGCATTTT. Its translation is CASLPTAPNQPQHF.

The chain joins TRBV27 to TRBJ2-1; 7 bases are shared with TRBD2. The CDR3 has 16 amino acids. With V trimmed by 0 bases and J by 7 bases, 9 bases remained unmatched. The V gene's germline CDR1 is MNHEY and CDR2 SMNVEV (reference sequence). The CDR3 loop is CASSLSIGLGANEQFF. The CDR3 DNA reads TGTGCCAGCAGTTTATCGATCGGACTAGGGGCTAATGAGCAGTTCTTC.

The chain is built from TRBV24-1 and TRBJ2-7, with D tentatively TRBD1 (6 bases). Germline V CDR1 and CDR2: KGHDR, SFDVKD. V lost 4 bases to trimming and J lost 5 bases, with 14 bases between them. The CDR3 is 14 amino acids. The CDR3 here is CATSDRDRRDEQYF. CDR3 nucleotide sequence: TGTGCCACCAGTGACCGTGACAGGCGCGACGAGCAGTACTTC.

The genes are TRBV18 and TRBJ2-1; 11 bases agree with TRBD1. The CDR3 totals 12 residues. Losses at the gene ends were 6 bases for V and 10 bases for J; bases not matched to a gene: 2. From germline, CDR1 is KGHSH and CDR2 LQKENI. The CDR3: CASSRDRGEQFF. The CDR3, as DNA: TGTGCCAGCTCCCGGGACAGGGGGGAGCAGTTCTTC. Together with reference TRBV18 and TRBJ2-1, the CDR3 gives the full variable domain: NAGVMQNPRHLVRRRGQEARLRCSPMKGHSHVYWYRQLPEEGLKFMVYLQKENIIDESGMPKERFSAEFPKEGPSILRIQQVVRGDSAAYFCASSRDRGEQFFGPGTRLTVL.

The chain couples TRBV7-6 to TRBJ2-1; either TRBD1 or TRBD2 may fit D (5 bases each). Trimming cost V 1 base and J 8 bases, with 15 bases left between them. Germline V gene data show CDR1 as SGHVS and CDR2 as FNYEAQ. The CDR3 sequence is 15 residues long. CDR3 DNA sequence: TGTGCCAGCAGCTTAGTAGAGGGACCTGCAGATGAGCAGTTCTTC. It translates to CASSLVEGPADEQFF.

The chain joins TRBV7-2 to TRBJ1-6; maybe TRBD1 (5 bases). This CDR3 spans 18 amino acids. CDR1 SGHTA and CDR2 FQGNSA come from the germline V gene. V shed 2 bases and J shed 0 bases, with 14 bases lying between them. The DNA for the CDR3 is TGTGCCAGCAGCTTATCTGGCGGGGCGGGCTCCTATAATTCACCCCTCCACTTT. This gives the protein CASSLSGGAGSYNSPLHF.

The rearrangement joins TRBV7-3 to TRBJ2-7, with 7 nucleotides matching TRBD2. The CDR3 loop spans 15 amino acids. Germline CDR1 SGHTA, CDR2 FQGTGA. J gave up 2 bases and V 5 bases, and 9 bases lay outside the gene matches. CDR3 in amino acids: CASSPTASGAYEQYF. CDR3 DNA: TGTGCCAGCAGCCCTACTGCTAGCGGTGCCTACGAGCAGTACTTC.

This clone was counted between two and nine times. This chain uses TRBV6-1 with TRBJ1-5; TRBD1 matches at 10 bases. This CDR3 spans 16 amino acids. Germline lookup yields CDR1 MNHNS and CDR2 SASEGT. J gave up 7 bases and V 2 bases, and 8 bases lay outside the gene matches. CDR3 residues: CASSEMTGGARQPQHF. The DNA of the CDR3 is TGTGCCAGCAGTGAAATGACAGGGGGCGCGAGACAGCCCCAGCATTTT.

The chain recombines TRBV4-1 with TRBJ2-5; perhaps TRBD2 as D (6 bases). From germline, CDR1 is MGHRA and CDR2 YSYEKL. The CDR3 extends over 15 amino acids. V lost 6 bases and J 4 bases, leaving 18 bases between the germline ends. CDR3: CASRDPAGRRETQYF. The CDR3 DNA follows: TGCGCCAGCAGAGATCCTGCGGGGCGAAGAGAGACCCAGTACTTC.

The chain links TRBV27 to TRBJ1-5; D might be TRBD1 (6 bases). CDR1 is MNHEY and CDR2 is SMNVEV in the germline V gene (reference sequence). The CDR3 spans 16 residues. Trimming pared 5 bases from V and 9 bases from J, leaving 23 bases between. CDR3 sequence: CASSPGFGGVHPPQHF. In nucleotides, the CDR3 is TGTGCCAGCAGTCCCGGTTTTGGGGGCGTCCACCCGCCCCAGCATTTT.

The chain links TRBV15 to TRBJ1-6; D unresolved. This CDR3 is 12 amino acids long. V shed 3 bases and J shed 5 bases, with 2 bases lying between them. CDR1 is LNHNV and CDR2 is YYDKDF in the germline V gene (reference sequence). The CDR3 sequence is CATSSDNSPLHF. The CDR3 DNA reads as TGTGCCACCAGCAGCGATAATTCACCCCTCCACTTT.

The V call is TRBV7-9, the J call TRBJ1-3; 7 bases agree with TRBD1. The V gene end was trimmed by 3 bases and the J gene end by 0 bases; junction bases not matched to a gene: 8. This CDR3 comprises 17 residues. Germline V CDR1 and CDR2: SEHNR, FQNEAQ (reference sequence). CDR3 DNA: TGTGCCAGCAGCTTGAACAGGGGAATTCTCTCTGGAAACACCATATATTTT. Translated: CASSLNRGILSGNTIYF.

The rearrangement links TRBV24-1 to TRBJ2-2; D is uncertain. Germline assignment: CDR1 KGHDR and CDR2 SFDVKD. Trimming pared 3 bases from V and 8 bases from J, leaving 9 bases between. The CDR3 has 13 residues. CDR3 sequence: CATSDRTLGELFF. In nucleotides, the CDR3 is TGTGCCACCAGTGATAGGACCTTAGGGGAGCTGTTTTTT.

The chain combines TRBV6-1 with TRBJ2-5; maybe TRBD2 (5 bases). The CDR3 has 16 residues. V was trimmed by 2 bases and J by 5 bases, leaving 18 bases between them. The V gene's germline CDR1 is MNHNS and CDR2 SASEGT. CDR3 region: CASSETPTLQRETQYF. In DNA, the CDR3 is TGTGCCAGCAGTGAAACCCCTACCCTGCAGCGGGAGACCCAGTACTTC.

This CDR3 is CASSSAGISGELFF. CDR3 DNA sequence: TGTGCCAGCAGCTCGGCCGGGATATCCGGGGAGCTGTTTTTT. The chain employs TRBV5-6 and TRBJ2-2; D is possibly TRBD2 (5 bases). The CDR3 length is 14 residues. V lost 3 bases and J 6 bases, leaving 12 bases between the germline ends. Germline assignment: CDR1 SGHDT and CDR2 YYEEEE.

The V call is TRBV19, the J call TRBJ1-2; no firm D call. Germline V gene lookup returns CDR1 LNHDA and CDR2 SQIVND (reference sequence). V was trimmed by 3 bases and J by 8 bases, leaving 19 bases between them. The CDR3 has 15 amino acids. The DNA of the CDR3 is TGTGCCAGTAGTATTATGGAGGGAGAGATGAGCGGCTACACCTTC. It is translated as CASSIMEGEMSGYTF.

This chain uses TRBV2 with TRBJ2-7; D is perhaps TRBD2 (6 bases). The CDR3 totals 16 residues. Deletions cut 0 bases from V and 3 bases from J, with 15 bases between. Per germline, CDR1 SNHLY and CDR2 FYNNEI. Here the CDR3 reads CASSEAGGDSYYEQYF. The CDR3 nucleotides read TGTGCCAGCAGTGAAGCGGGCGGGGACTCTTACTACGAGCAGTACTTC. Variable domain in full (rest from reference TRBV2 and TRBJ2-7): EPEVTQTPSHQVTQMGQEVILRCVPISNHLYFYWYRQILGQKVEFLVSFYNNEISEKSEIFDDQFSVERPDGSNFTLKIRSTKLEDSAMYFCASSEAGGDSYYEQYFGPGTRLTVT.

V gene TRBV3-1 (or the pseudogene TRBV3-2) combines with J gene TRBJ1-4; no firm D call. Trimming removed 0 bases at V and 4 bases at J, with 9 bases between. Germline V lookup: CDR1 LGHDT, CDR2 YNNKEL (reference sequence). The CDR3 length is 15 residues. CDR3: CASSQEGVINEKLFF. CDR3 DNA sequence: TGTGCCAGCAGCCAAGAAGGTGTGATTAATGAAAAACTGTTTTTT.

The chain has TRBV5-1 and TRBJ2-3; no definite D call. CDR1 SGHRS and CDR2 YFSETQ come from the germline V gene. The CDR3 is 16 amino acids. The ends were cut back, 1 base at V and 4 bases at J, with 16 bases in the middle. In DNA, the CDR3 is TGCGCCAGCAGCTTGTCGGGCGCCAGCAACTCAGATACGCAGTATTTT. Translation: CASSLSGASNSDTQYF.

V usage is TRBV30 and J usage is TRBJ2-1, with 10 positions matching TRBD2. With 0 bases clipped from V and 6 bases from J, the junction kept 5 bases outside the gene matches. CDR1 and CDR2 (germline): GTSNPN, SVGIG (reference sequence). This CDR3 region has 15 residues. The CDR3 spells CAWSVIAGGANEQFF. CDR3 bases: TGTGCCTGGAGTGTAATAGCGGGGGGAGCCAATGAGCAGTTCTTC.

The chain uses TRBV30 and TRBJ2-7; D is uncertain. CDR3 length: 11 amino acids. Trimming removed 2 bases at V and 2 bases at J, with 4 bases between. CDR1 is GTSNPN, CDR2 SVGIG, per germline (reference sequence). The CDR3 DNA reads TGTGCCTGGAGTCGGGCCTACGAGCAGTACTTC. This codes for CAWSRAYEQYF.

Remarks on this clone: The same CDR3 can be traced to other DNA sequences in this sample. V usage is TRBV6-2 or TRBV6-3 and J usage is TRBJ2-3, with D unresolved. Trimming left V 2 bases short and J 0 bases short, with 6 bases between. Per germline, CDR1 MNHEY and CDR2 SVGEGT. CDR3 length: 14 amino acids. CDR3 region: CASSYPDSTDTQYF. The CDR3 region has the DNA TGTGCCAGCAGTTACCCGGACAGCACAGATACGCAGTATTTT.